The 31 T cell receptor beta chains presented below share a single source sample, sequenced in a study of T-cell reconstitution after alpha-beta-depleted transplantation in children. A library of TCRbeta sequences, prepared with unique molecular identifiers, was generated. TCRdb re-called the PCR reads with MiXCR, one entry per CDR3 protein. The repertoire holds about 160,000 distinct CDR3 sequences, with approximately 10% as singletons. Material: PBMCs, obtained before TCRalphabeta/CD19-depleted stem cell transplant. The source of these receptors is a boy aged 2 to 10 with acute myeloid leukemia, due to receive a stem cell transplant.

CDR3 residues: CASSFLSGELFF. The DNA of the CDR3 is TGTGCCAGCAGTTTCCTCTCCGGGGAGCTGTTTTTT. The V call is TRBV28, the J call TRBJ2-2; D gene unclear. CDR1 and CDR2 (germline): MDHEN, SYDVKM. This CDR3 has 12 amino acids. Trimming took 3 bases from V and 6 from J, leaving 5 bases between them.

This clonotype was counted ten times or more. This CDR3 is CASSESGRLSEQYF. The CDR3 nucleotides are TGTGCCAGCAGTGAATCAGGCAGGCTCTCCGAGCAGTACTTC. The rearrangement joins TRBV25-1 to TRBJ2-7; D unresolved. CDR1 and CDR2 (germline): MGHDK, SYGVNS. V was shortened by 1 base and J by 6 bases, with 13 bases between the two germline ends. This CDR3 is 14 amino acids long.

This clonotype was seen many times. The chain employs TRBV20-1 and TRBJ2-3; 14 nucleotides align to TRBD2. The CDR3 spans 16 residues. Unmatched junction bases numbered 16, after V lost 7 bases and J lost 10 bases. Germline lookup yields CDR1 DFQATT and CDR2 SNEGSKA (reference sequence). The CDR3, as DNA: TGCAGTGTCCCCTCTGGACTAGCGGGGGGCCCGTTGTCGCAGTATTTT. Its translation is CSVPSGLAGGPLSQYF.

Remarks on this clonotype: A read error may be the cause here, since a much bigger clone is one base away. The chain is built from TRBV25-1 and TRBJ1-2; TRBD1 aligns across 7 bases. Germline-derived CDR1 and CDR2 are MGHDK and SYGVNS. The CDR3 covers 15 residues. Trimming took 1 base from V and 9 from J; bases not matched to a gene: 11. This CDR3 reads CASSEFTGAESCYTF. The CDR3 DNA follows: TGTGCCAGCAGTGAATTCACAGGGGCTGAGAGCTGCTACACCTTC.

This clonotype has at least ten counts. The chain links TRBV20-1 to TRBJ2-3; the D gene is possibly TRBD1 (5 bases). V was pared by 6 bases and J by 4 bases, with 14 bases between. CDR1 and CDR2 (germline): DFQATT, SNEGSKA (reference sequence). The CDR3 has 13 residues. The CDR3 here is CSAPRAGPDTQYF. Written as DNA, the CDR3 is TGCAGTGCCCCTAGGGCAGGGCCAGATACGCAGTATTTT.

This clonotype was seen ten or more times. The rearrangement joins TRBV29-1 to TRBJ1-4; 11 bases fit TRBD1. This CDR3 comprises 13 residues. Germline CDR1 SQVTM, CDR2 ANQGSEA. V shed 3 bases and J 7 bases; nucleotides not matched to a gene: 1. The CDR3 bases are TGCAGCGTTGAGGACAGGGGGCGTGAAAAACTGTTTTTT. Translating it yields CSVEDRGREKLFF.

Ten or more counts support this clonotype. The chain recombines TRBV10-3 with TRBJ1-1; possibly TRBD1 for D (5 bases). CDR3 size: 11 residues. Germline CDR1 reads ENHRY; CDR2 reads SYGVKD. Trimming removed 11 bases from V and 1 base from J, with 8 bases in between. CDR3 amino acids: CAAQGNTEAFF. CDR3 DNA: TGTGCCGCCCAGGGGAACACTGAAGCTTTCTTT.

There are many counts of this clonotype. The chain recombines TRBV5-1 with TRBJ2-1; D might be TRBD2 (6 bases). CDR3 size: 16 residues. CDR1 SGHRS and CDR2 YFSETQ come from the germline V gene. Trimming cost V 4 bases and J 0 bases, with 14 bases left between them. CDR3 bases: TGCGCCAGCAGCGGGGGGACTGGGAGCTCCTACAATGAGCAGTTCTTC. Translated: CASSGGTGSSYNEQFF.

A word on this clonotype: A read error is possible here, since a much larger clone lies one base away. CDR3 region: CASSLLGRDHHEQYF. In nucleotides, the CDR3 is TGTGCCAGCAGCTTGCTCGGGAGGGACCACCACGAGCAGTACTTC. V and J are TRBV5-6 and TRBJ2-7; TRBD2 agrees at 8 bases. Germline V gives CDR1 SGHDT, CDR2 YYEEEE. This CDR3 has 15 amino acids. Trimming cost V 1 base and J 5 bases; bases outside gene matches: 8.

This clonotype occurred many times. The rearrangement joins TRBV28 to TRBJ1-2; possible D gene TRBD1, 6 bases. Germline loops: CDR1 MDHEN, CDR2 SYDVKM. The CDR3 extends over 14 amino acids. V dropped 7 bases and J dropped 3 bases, with 15 bases sitting between them. The CDR3 region is CASTEGGGDYGYTF. CDR3 nucleotides: TGTGCCAGCACCGAGGGCGGGGGCGACTATGGCTACACCTTC.

The table lists this clonotype with many counts. The chain is built from TRBV7-8 and TRBJ2-7, with D possibly being TRBD2 (6 bases). The germline gives CDR1 SGHVS, CDR2 FQNEAQ. The CDR3 consists of 14 residues. V gave up 0 bases and J gave up 1 base, with 7 bases separating them. The CDR3 sequence is CASSLAGLSYEQYF. Here the CDR3 DNA reads TGTGCCAGCAGCTTAGCGGGACTTTCCTACGAGCAGTACTTC.

The gene calls are TRBV5-4 and TRBJ2-5, with D unresolved. This CDR3 spans 13 amino acids. V lost 2 bases and J lost 5, with 10 bases in between. The germline V gene has CDR1 SGHNT and CDR2 YYREEE (reference sequence). The CDR3, as DNA: TGTGCCAGCAGCTTTTGGCTCCACGAGACCCAGTACTTC. Translation gives CASSFWLHETQYF.

This clonotype was detected many times. The V call is TRBV3-1, the J call TRBJ1-6; D unclear. Germline V gene lookup returns CDR1 LGHDT and CDR2 YNNKEL (reference sequence). V was clipped by 7 bases and J by 7 bases, with 14 bases between them. CDR3 length: 14 amino acids. Written as DNA, the CDR3 is TGTGCCAGCAATCAGAAACTTGGGAATTCACCCCTCCACTTT. The encoded protein is CASNQKLGNSPLHF.

This clonotype was seen at least ten times. The chain links TRBV7-2 to TRBJ2-7, with 12 bases fitting TRBD2. The CDR3 sequence is 16 residues long. The trim removed 0 bases at V and 7 bases at J, leaving 7 bases unmatched. The V gene's germline CDR1 is SGHTA and CDR2 FQGNSA. This CDR3 reads CASSLAILAGGLEQYF. DNA for the CDR3: TGTGCCAGCAGCTTAGCGATTCTAGCGGGAGGGCTAGAGCAGTACTTC.

The J gene is TRBJ2-1, the V gene TRBV3-1; TRBD2 matches at 13 bases. Germline loops: CDR1 LGHDT, CDR2 YNNKEL (reference sequence). Losses at the gene ends were 11 bases for V and 3 bases for J; bases not matched to a gene: 16. This CDR3 has 18 residues. This CDR3 reads CACSQERTSGGLYNEQFF. In DNA form, the CDR3 reads TGTGCCTGCTCCCAAGAACGGACTAGCGGGGGCCTCTACAATGAGCAGTTCTTC.

This clonotype was seen repeatedly, ten times or more. The chain joins TRBV5-6 to TRBJ2-5; D may correspond to TRBD1 or TRBD2 (5 bases each). V lost 4 bases and J 4 bases, leaving 11 bases between the germline ends. The germline gives CDR1 SGHDT, CDR2 YYEEEE. The CDR3 consists of 13 residues. The CDR3 DNA is TGTGCCAGCAGCCCCCCGAGGGGAGAGACCCAGTACTTC. It is translated as CASSPPRGETQYF.

This clonotype was found many times. CDR3 coding DNA: TGTGCCAGCAGGCCTCAACAGGGGGCTAAGGGCTACACCTTC. Protein product: CASRPQQGAKGYTF. This chain uses TRBV28 with TRBJ1-2; 9 bases map to TRBD1. This CDR3 has 14 amino acids. Per the germline V gene, CDR1 is MDHEN and CDR2 is SYDVKM. V lost 6 bases to trimming and J lost 8 bases; unmatched junction nucleotides: 10.

This clonotype was observed many times. The rearrangement links TRBV10-3 to TRBJ2-5; 10 nucleotides align to TRBD2. This CDR3 has 17 residues. J was trimmed by 5 bases and V by 3 bases; bases with no gene match: 12. Per the germline V gene, CDR1 is ENHRY and CDR2 is SYGVKD. CDR3 in DNA: TGTGCCATCAGTGAAGAGAGAGCGGGAGGGCCTCGGGAGACCCAGTACTTC. Translated: CAISEERAGGPRETQYF.

This clonotype was seen ten or more times. This chain connects TRBV18 to TRBJ1-5, with no clear D. This CDR3 has 16 amino acids. V dropped 2 bases and J dropped 4 bases, with 15 bases sitting between them. CDR1 KGHSH and CDR2 LQKENI come from the germline V gene. Written as DNA, the CDR3 is TGTGCCAGCTCACCAAAGAGACCGGAAGGGAATCAGCCCCAGCATTTT. Encoded protein: CASSPKRPEGNQPQHF.

The table lists this clonotype with many counts. Sequence at one end of the junction differs from germline and may be a read error. V and J are TRBV20-1 and TRBJ2-1; a possible D gene is TRBD2 (6 bases). The germline V gene encodes CDR1 DFQATT and CDR2 SNEGSKA (reference sequence). The CDR3 length is 9 residues. CDR3 loop: CSAPLAPLF. DNA for the CDR3: TGCAGTGCCCCGCTAGCGCCACTCTTC.

This clonotype showed up many times. CDR3 residues: CASSHSGGDYNEQFF. As DNA, the CDR3 is TGCGCCAGCAGCCATAGCGGGGGAGACTACAATGAGCAGTTCTTC. J is TRBJ2-1 and V is TRBV4-1, with 9 bases that match TRBD2. CDR3 size: 15 residues. J gave up 3 bases and V 3 bases, and 3 bases lay outside the gene matches. Germline V CDR1 and CDR2: MGHRA, YSYEKL.

This clonotype came up many times. The chain uses TRBV28 and TRBJ1-6; 7 bases align to TRBD1. J gave up 0 bases and V 6 bases, and 14 bases lay outside the gene matches. The CDR3 runs 19 residues. Germline V gene lookup returns CDR1 MDHEN and CDR2 SYDVKM. The CDR3 coding sequence is TGTGCCAGCAGATCAACTACCCGGGGACAGAGCTCCTATAATTCACCCCTCCACTTT. The encoded protein is CASRSTTRGQSSYNSPLHF.

The genes are TRBV7-8 and TRBJ2-7, with D maybe TRBD2 (5 bases). From germline, CDR1 is SGHVS and CDR2 FQNEAQ. The CDR3 runs to 14 residues. The V and J ends lost 1 base and 7 bases respectively, with 14 bases between them. In nucleotides, the CDR3 is TGTGCCAGCAGCTTAGGTAGTCGGGGTGGAGAGCAGTACTTC. Its translation is CASSLGSRGGEQYF.

The V gene is TRBV5-4, the J gene TRBJ2-3; 8 bases fit TRBD2. The length of the CDR3 is 15 residues. Trimming took 3 bases from V and 3 from J; bases not matched to a gene: 6. Per germline, CDR1 SGHNT and CDR2 YYREEE (reference sequence). CDR3 sequence (DNA): TGTGCCAGCAGCTACCCGGGACTAGGAACAGATACGCAGTATTTT. Its protein is CASSYPGLGTDTQYF. The full variable domain, with the rest looked up from reference TRBV5-4 and TRBJ2-3, is ETGVTQSPTHLIKTRGQQVTLRCSSQSGHNTVSWYQQALGQGPQFIFQYYREEENGRGNFPPRFSGLQFPNYSSELNVNALELDDSALYLCASSYPGLGTDTQYFGPGTRLTVL.

The chain is built from TRBV30 and TRBJ1-4; 8 bases agree with TRBD1. After removal of 4 bases from V and 6 bases from J, the junction contained 4 bases not matched to a gene. The CDR3 is 13 amino acids. Looked up from germline, CDR1 is GTSNPN and CDR2 is SVGIG (reference sequence). The CDR3 sequence: CAWNAGGYEKLFF. Written as DNA, the CDR3 is TGTGCCTGGAACGCAGGGGGCTATGAAAAACTGTTTTTT.

This clonotype was observed many times. The chain has TRBV5-8 and TRBJ2-1; D may be TRBD2 (5 bases). V was trimmed by 2 bases and J by 3 bases, leaving 12 bases between them. CDR3 length: 15 amino acids. CDR1 and CDR2 (germline): SGHTS, YDEGEE. The CDR3 DNA is TGTGCCAGCAGCTTCGAGGGTTTGGGCTACAATGAGCAGTTCTTC. Translating gives CASSFEGLGYNEQFF. Full variable domain (missing parts from reference TRBV5-8 and TRBJ2-1): EAGVTQSPTHLIKTRGQQATLRCSPISGHTSVYWYQQALGLGLQFLLWYDEGEERNRGNFPPRFSGRQFPNYSSELNVNALELEDSALYLCASSFEGLGYNEQFFGPGTRLTVL.

The V gene is TRBV5-1, the J gene TRBJ2-7, with 8 bases aligning to TRBD2. The CDR3 is 14 amino acids. Germline lookup yields CDR1 SGHRS and CDR2 YFSETQ. With V trimmed by 2 bases and J by 4 bases, 5 bases remained unmatched. CDR3 DNA: TGCGCCAGCAGCTTACGGGAGGGTTTGTACGAGCAGTACTTC. Its translation: CASSLREGLYEQYF.

The table lists this clonotype with many counts. V and J are TRBV6-5 and TRBJ2-3, with D maybe TRBD2 (6 bases). Trimming pared 0 bases from V and 1 base from J, leaving 14 bases between. Germline loops: CDR1 MNHEY, CDR2 SVGAGI. The length of the CDR3 is 17 residues. CDR3 DNA sequence: TGTGCCAGCAGTTACTCAGTCGAGGGAGGAGGCACAGATACGCAGTATTTT. It encodes CASSYSVEGGGTDTQYF.

This clonotype was observed at least ten times. The chain links TRBV4-2 to TRBJ2-3, with no clear D. This CDR3 region has 14 residues. Germline V gene data show CDR1 as LGHNA and CDR2 as YNFKEQ. V lost 1 base and J lost 4, with 9 bases in between. The CDR3 spells CASSQGLDADTQYF. CDR3 DNA sequence: TGTGCCAGCAGCCAAGGACTTGATGCAGATACGCAGTATTTT.

Details on this clonotype: This may be a read error: a much more frequent sequence differs by one nucleotide. The V call is TRBV12-3 or TRBV12-4, the J call TRBJ2-3, with D perhaps assigned TRBD1 or TRBD2 (5 bases each). The V end lost 4 bases, the J end lost 11 bases, and 13 bases lay between the germline ends. This CDR3 comprises 12 residues. The CDR3 coding sequence is TGTGCCAGCAGTTCCGGGGCTCGTAAGCAGTATTTT. This sequence encodes CASSSGARKQYF.

Many counts were recorded for this clonotype. The rearrangement links TRBV3-1 to TRBJ1-1, with D possibly TRBD1 on 5 matching bases. V was cut by 2 bases and J by 4 bases, with 11 bases left in between. Germline loops: CDR1 LGHDT, CDR2 YNNKEL (reference sequence). There are 14 residues in the CDR3. CDR3 DNA: TGTGCCAGCAGCCAACAGGGCTGGGGCACTGAAGCTTTCTTT. This translates into CASSQQGWGTEAFF.